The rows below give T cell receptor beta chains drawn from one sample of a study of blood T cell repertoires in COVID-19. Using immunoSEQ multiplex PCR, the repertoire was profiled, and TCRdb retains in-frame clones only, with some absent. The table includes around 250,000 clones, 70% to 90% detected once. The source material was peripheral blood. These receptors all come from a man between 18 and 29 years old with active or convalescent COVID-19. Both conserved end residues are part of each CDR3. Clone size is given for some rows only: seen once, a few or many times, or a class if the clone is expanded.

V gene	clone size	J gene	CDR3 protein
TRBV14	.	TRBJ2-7	CASSPGLSYEQYF
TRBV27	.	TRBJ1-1	CASSLRVSGPEAFF
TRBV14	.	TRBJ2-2	CASSQAQYTGELFF
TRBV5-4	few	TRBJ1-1	CASSRGGLNTEAFF
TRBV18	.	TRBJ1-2	CASSPMEVRRANYGYTF
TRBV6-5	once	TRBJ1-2	CASSYSLLSKNAGYTF
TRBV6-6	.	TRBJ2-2	CASSATGLEELFF
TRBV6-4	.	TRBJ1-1	CASSRLAGQDTEAFF
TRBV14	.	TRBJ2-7	CASSYLRGALPYEQYF
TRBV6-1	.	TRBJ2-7	CASSERDRTLYEQYF
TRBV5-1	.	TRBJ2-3	CASSLGQSTDTQYF
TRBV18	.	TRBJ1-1	CASSRGREAFF
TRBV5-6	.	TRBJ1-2	CASSIRVFDSYGYTF
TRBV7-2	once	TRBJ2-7	CASTLTASKGYEQYF
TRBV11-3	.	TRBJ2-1	CASSFLSGLGNEQFF
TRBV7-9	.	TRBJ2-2	CASSLGVAGGTGELFF
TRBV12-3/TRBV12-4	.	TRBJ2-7	CASSSWTGREQYF
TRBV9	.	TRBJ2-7	CASSVEWAGSYEQYF
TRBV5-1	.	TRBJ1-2	CASSLGQGIIGDYGYTF
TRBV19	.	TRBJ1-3	CASTGGAGNTIYF
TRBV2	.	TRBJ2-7	CASGRTGMTYEQYF
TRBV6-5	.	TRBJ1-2	CASRGDRRLYGYTF
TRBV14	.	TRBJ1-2	CASSMAAGIYGYTF
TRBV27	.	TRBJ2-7	CASRIAGTGVGEQYF
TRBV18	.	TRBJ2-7	CASSPPVGSHEQYF
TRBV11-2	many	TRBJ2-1	CASSLSRRGVEQFF
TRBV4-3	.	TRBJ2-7	CASSLGLGTRTYEQYF
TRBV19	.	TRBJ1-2	CASSLRDRPSRWDGYTF
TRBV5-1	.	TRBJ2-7	CASSTGLGVYEQYF
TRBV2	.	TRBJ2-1	CASSERVRTDEQFF
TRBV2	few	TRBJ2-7	CASSGSEQYF
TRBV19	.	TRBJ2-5	CASSIGLAFQETQYF
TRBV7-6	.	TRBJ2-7	CASSLNGAYEQYF
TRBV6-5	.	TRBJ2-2	CASAGVNTGELFF
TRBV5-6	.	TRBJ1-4	CASSLFLQSGQVNEKLFF
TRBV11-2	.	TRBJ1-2	CASSLSTGVNYGYTF
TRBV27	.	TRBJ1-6	CASTGGDSYNSPLHF